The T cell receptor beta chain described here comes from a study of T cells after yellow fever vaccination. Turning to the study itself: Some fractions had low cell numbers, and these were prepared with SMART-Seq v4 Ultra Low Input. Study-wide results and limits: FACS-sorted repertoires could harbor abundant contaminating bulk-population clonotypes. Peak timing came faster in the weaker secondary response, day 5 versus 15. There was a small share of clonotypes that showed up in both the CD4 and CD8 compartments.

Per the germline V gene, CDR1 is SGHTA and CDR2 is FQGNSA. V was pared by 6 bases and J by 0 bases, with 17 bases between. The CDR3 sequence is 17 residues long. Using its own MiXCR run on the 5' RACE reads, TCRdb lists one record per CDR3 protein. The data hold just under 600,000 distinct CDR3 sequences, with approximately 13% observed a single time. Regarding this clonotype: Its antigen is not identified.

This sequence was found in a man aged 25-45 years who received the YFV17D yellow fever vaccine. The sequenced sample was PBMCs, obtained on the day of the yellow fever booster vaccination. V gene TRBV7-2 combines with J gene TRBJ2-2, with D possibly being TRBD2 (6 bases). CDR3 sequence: CASRVWAGISNTGELFF. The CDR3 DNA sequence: TGTGCCAGCAGGGTATGGGCGGGAATCTCGAACACCGGGGAGCTGTTTTTT.